Following are 14 T cell receptor beta chains from one sample sequenced in a study of blood T cell repertoires in COVID-19 (dated by TCRdb to the early 2020s). The library was produced with the immunoSEQ multiplex PCR assay. TCRdb holds this immuneACCESS table with in-frame rearrangements only. Some clones are missing; in checked studies, unresolved V genes explain under half, and the rest has no known cause. The sample data list hundreds of thousands of clones, and approximately 83% of these were observed just once. Of the sample, roughly 1.3% falls within the top ten clones. The material sequenced was peripheral blood. These receptors all stem from a woman in her 30s with COVID-19, enrolled during active disease.

This chain uses TRBV24-1 with TRBJ2-1; D perhaps matches TRBD2 (7 bases). Germline CDR1 is KGHDR and CDR2 is SFDVKD. The CDR3 is 15 residues long. V was clipped by 7 bases and J by 6 bases, with 18 bases between them. CDR3 bases: TGTGCCACCAGGGACTCGGGGGGCAGGAGCAATGAGCAGTTCTTC. Translation gives CATRDSGGRSNEQFF.

This chain uses TRBV5-4 with TRBJ1-1; 7 bases map to TRBD1. Unmatched junction bases numbered 1, after V lost 4 bases and J lost 4 bases. CDR3 length equals 12 residues. The V gene's germline CDR1 is SGHNT and CDR2 YYREEE (reference sequence). CDR3 protein: CASSNRGTEAFF. Written as DNA, the CDR3 is TGTGCCAGCAGCAACAGGGGCACTGAAGCTTTCTTT.

This rearrangement joins TRBV5-5 to TRBJ1-4; D call uncertain. CDR3 size: 17 residues. The V gene's germline CDR1 is SGHKS and CDR2 YYEKEE (reference sequence). The ends were cut back, 4 bases at V and 4 bases at J, with 20 bases in the middle. Written as DNA, the CDR3 is TGTGCCAGCAGCCCCGTCGGCAGGTTGGGAGGTAATGAAAAACTGTTTTTT. Residues: CASSPVGRLGGNEKLFF.

This chain joins TRBV15 and TRBJ2-1; TRBD2 matches at 7 bases. Germline lookup yields CDR1 LNHNV and CDR2 YYDKDF (reference sequence). This CDR3 comprises 15 residues. V trimming: 6 bases; J trimming: 7 bases; junction bases outside the gene matches: 12. The CDR3, as DNA: TGTGCCACCAGAGGAATTGCAGCGGGATGGAATGAGCAGTTCTTC. Protein sequence: CATRGIAAGWNEQFF.

V gene TRBV11-3 combines with J gene TRBJ2-1; TRBD2 aligns across 9 bases. The CDR3 extends over 16 amino acids. In germline, CDR1 is SGHNT, CDR2 YENEEA. V dropped 5 bases and J dropped 5; count of bases not matched to a gene: 10. The CDR3, as DNA: TGTGCCAGCAGCAACCTACGACTAGCGGATAACAATGAGCAGTTCTTC. It is translated as CASSNLRLADNNEQFF. The full variable domain, with the rest looked up from reference TRBV11-3 and TRBJ2-1, is EAGVVQSPRYKIIEKKQPVAFWCNPISGHNTLYWYLQNLGQGPELLIRYENEEAVDDSQLPKDRFSAERLKGVDSTLKIQPAELGDSAVYLCASSNLRLADNNEQFFGPGTRLTVL.

The CDR3 DNA is TGTGCCTGGAGTGACCTCCCGGTAGAGACCCAGTACTTC. Translating gives CAWSDLPVETQYF. The chain employs TRBV30 and TRBJ2-5; D not resolved. CDR3 length: 13 amino acids. With 1 base removed from V and 4 bases from J, the gap between germline ends came to 10 bases. Germline assignment: CDR1 GTSNPN and CDR2 SVGIG (reference sequence).

V is TRBV3-1 (or the pseudogene TRBV3-2) and J is TRBJ2-7, with 8 bases aligning to TRBD1. CDR3 length: 13 amino acids. Losses at the gene ends were 7 bases for V and 5 bases for J; bases not matched to a gene: 7. Germline V CDR1 and CDR2: LGHDT, YNNKEL (reference sequence). CDR3 bases: TGTGCCAGCACCAACGACAGGGGTGACGAGCAGTACTTC. This gives the protein CASTNDRGDEQYF.

V is TRBV27 and J is TRBJ1-4; TRBD1 agrees at 7 bases. V was pared by 6 bases and J by 9 bases, with 7 bases of the junction left unmatched. The CDR3 has 13 amino acids. CDR1 and CDR2 from the germline V gene are MNHEY and SMNVEV (reference sequence). The CDR3 loop reads CASSQDRSKKLFF. In nucleotides, the CDR3 is TGTGCCAGCAGCCAGGACAGGAGTAAAAAACTGTTTTTT.

The chain joins TRBV27 to TRBJ2-3; 10 bases fit TRBD2. Germline V CDR1 and CDR2: MNHEY, SMNVEV (reference sequence). V trimming: 7 bases; J trimming: 2 bases; junction bases outside the gene matches: 6. This CDR3 has 15 residues. The CDR3 DNA sequence: TGTGCCAGCAAACTAGCGGGGAAACCCACAGATACGCAGTATTTT. This translates into CASKLAGKPTDTQYF.

The chain is built from TRBV4-3 and TRBJ1-1; maybe TRBD1 (5 bases). The germline V and J ends were trimmed by 6 bases and 4 bases, with 18 bases remaining between them. The CDR3 runs 15 residues. CDR1 and CDR2 (germline): LGHNA, YSLEER. Here the CDR3 reads CASRRRDSRGTEAFF. The CDR3 DNA follows: TGCGCCAGCAGGCGACGGGACTCCCGGGGCACTGAAGCTTTCTTT.

The rearrangement joins TRBV7-2 to TRBJ2-2, with 13 bases lining up with TRBD2. CDR3 length: 17 amino acids. Germline loops: CDR1 SGHTA, CDR2 FQGNSA. Trimming took 6 bases from V and 4 from J; bases not matched to a gene: 8. This CDR3 is CASSQLAGGPITGELFF. The CDR3 nucleotides are TGTGCCAGCAGTCAACTAGCGGGAGGGCCGATCACCGGGGAGCTGTTTTTT.

This clone was recorded a few times. J is TRBJ1-5 and V is TRBV6-5, with unresolved D. V was shortened by 1 base and J by 5 bases, with 12 bases between the two germline ends. This CDR3 contains 15 residues. The germline V gene encodes CDR1 MNHEY and CDR2 SVGAGI. CDR3 sequence reads: CASSYWLYRDQPQHF. The CDR3 nucleotides read TGTGCCAGCAGTTACTGGCTTTACCGTGATCAGCCCCAGCATTTT.

This clone was picked up one time. The chain combines TRBV4-1 with TRBJ2-1, with TRBD2 matching 7 bases. The CDR3 loop spans 16 amino acids. CDR1 and CDR2 from the germline V gene are MGHRA and YSYEKL. Trimming removed 0 bases from V and 8 bases from J; junction bases left unmatched: 10. CDR3 amino acids: CASSQDPGRKWYEQFF. In DNA form, the CDR3 reads TGCGCCAGCAGCCAAGATCCCGGGAGGAAGTGGTATGAGCAGTTCTTC.

The chain has TRBV12-3 or TRBV12-4 and TRBJ2-1; TRBD1 aligns across 9 bases. CDR3 length: 12 amino acids. V was pared by 5 bases and J by 9 bases, with 2 bases of the junction left unmatched. CDR3 region: CASSTGGGEQFF. In nucleotides, the CDR3 is TGTGCCAGCAGTACAGGGGGCGGTGAGCAGTTCTTC.